This TCR beta chain originates from a study of long-term antiretroviral therapy in people with HIV (dated by TCRdb to between 2021 and 2022). Turning to the overall study: The earliest samples were collected about a decade before the 2015 WHO recommendation for immediate ART, when ART was typically delayed until CD4 counts fell. A retrospective serial study tested whether changes in peripheral blood TRB repertoire composition and diversity were associated with ART initiation and durable HIV suppression. A total of some 210 cryopreserved PBMC samples were contributed to the cohort by 30 adults with confirmed HIV infection, with samples collected serially over a mean of roughly six years (range 1-12). Eleven of the 30 participants with HIV were female. No cross-contamination during QIAcube processing turned up in test extractions that ran a monoclonal T-cell line alongside 30 to 40 polyclonal samples. Study-wide conclusions, independent of this receptor: Expanded TRB clones identified before ART initiation dominated the repertoire at all time points, although this dominance fluctuated and declined in many PLHIV after ART. Inferences about post-ART repertoire changes were limited because no data were available on ART adherence, viral resistance or therapy changes. Because PBMC availability was limited, only the TCR beta chain was sequenced, with no alpha chain pairing. CDR3 length ranges in HIV repertoires were narrower than in controls, and network structure suggested an antigen-experienced repertoire with only a slight naive shift after ART. Starting ART was linked to a significant rise in TRB diversity, yet even after long-term ART the diversity remained significantly lower than in transplant donor controls. The samples span the years 2004 to 2017, and the ART regimens used at that time may not be as effective as current regimens. Because pre-ART samples had limited cell numbers, unsorted PBMC were profiled rather than sorted CD4+ and CD8+ T cells.

This clone appeared a single time. Its antigen remains unidentified. Per-base qualities were not stored, and no clone one base away is much larger. The immunoSEQ hsTCRB v3.0 assay was used at survey level resolution for TRB variable region sequencing. TRB sequencing targeted a depth of about 40,000-50,000 T-cell genomes per sample. TRB libraries were pooled and sequenced on an Illumina MiSeq using a v3 150-cycle kit. Turning to the authors' computational methods: Analysis of repertoires was carried out in R inside a reproducible Nextflow workflow spanning QC, data transformation and analysis. LymphoSeq2, an R package for AIRR-Seq data exploration, was used to implement custom analyses. Four samples yielding fewer than 5000 total TRB sequences were excluded, leaving around 190 analyzed HIV repertoires. Among the approximately 180 retained HIV repertoires, more than 55 were collected before ART initiation and under 150 after ART initiation. Repertoires were downsampled to 5000 TRB nucleotide sequences, and summary statistics were averaged over 100 downsampling iterations. TRB sequences were retained for analysis only if CDR3 regions of at least seven amino acids were present. A Shannon entropy-derived clonality score and the Gini coefficient were used to measure diversity. In repertoire networks, the top 5000 CDR3 amino acid sequences were linked whenever an edit distance of one separated two sequences. For TRB CDR3 amino acid sequences, antigen specificity groups and MHC restriction were predicted with GLIPH2. To flag known CMV, EBV, HIV or tissue antigen associations, CDR3 amino acid sequences were matched against VDJdb and McPAS-TCR. Pre-ART, post-ART and control groups were compared with Wilcoxon signed-rank tests and Holm-Bonferroni correction. Sourced from immuneACCESS, this table was stored by TCRdb with only in-frame sequences that have V and J called. A share of the clones is absent; for the studies checked, an unresolved V gene accounts for under half, and the remainder has no known explanation. The V and J calls and clone size are taken from that table; D and trimming were inferred from the DNA. This sample comprises 35,000 to 55,000 clones, about 95% of them detected only once. In total, the top ten clones hold about 2.5% of the sample.

The CDR3 runs 16 amino acids, cysteine and phenylalanine included. Only the CDR3 portion is preserved as DNA: 48 bases, with reading frame beginning at the first base. Trimming removed 5 bases from V and 9 bases from J; the gene matches leave 8 bases unexplained. CDR1 LNHNV and CDR2 YYDKDF were looked up in the germline V gene (reference sequence). To be included, a participant needed at least one PBMC sample from before ART initiation plus at least two post-ART samples. Every participant with HIV received treatment in the United States of America. Before DNA extraction, cryopreserved samples containing about 0.9-10 million PBMC were thawed and washed. At the time of the earliest PBMC sample, participants with HIV were aged between roughly 23 and 60 years. Each participant contributed PBMC samples from 1-4 timepoints before ART initiation and 2-8 timepoints after ART initiation, with a median of 7 samples. For every participant, serial HIV viral load, CD4+ T-cell count, ART history and demographic data were obtained. Genomic DNA was extracted from unsorted PBMC with a Qiagen kit on a QIAcube, with processing performed in batches of 12 samples.

Here the sequenced sample was unsorted PBMCs, taken 3.7 years after starting antiretroviral therapy. This clonotype was obtained from a woman aged 45 to 65 with HIV. The receptor chain draws on TRBV15 and TRBJ1-6; 12 bases in between match TRBD1. The DNA reads TGTGCCACCAGCGGCCGGGACAGGGGGCGAGGTTCACCCCTCCACTTT. The resulting protein is CATSGRDRGRGSPLHF.